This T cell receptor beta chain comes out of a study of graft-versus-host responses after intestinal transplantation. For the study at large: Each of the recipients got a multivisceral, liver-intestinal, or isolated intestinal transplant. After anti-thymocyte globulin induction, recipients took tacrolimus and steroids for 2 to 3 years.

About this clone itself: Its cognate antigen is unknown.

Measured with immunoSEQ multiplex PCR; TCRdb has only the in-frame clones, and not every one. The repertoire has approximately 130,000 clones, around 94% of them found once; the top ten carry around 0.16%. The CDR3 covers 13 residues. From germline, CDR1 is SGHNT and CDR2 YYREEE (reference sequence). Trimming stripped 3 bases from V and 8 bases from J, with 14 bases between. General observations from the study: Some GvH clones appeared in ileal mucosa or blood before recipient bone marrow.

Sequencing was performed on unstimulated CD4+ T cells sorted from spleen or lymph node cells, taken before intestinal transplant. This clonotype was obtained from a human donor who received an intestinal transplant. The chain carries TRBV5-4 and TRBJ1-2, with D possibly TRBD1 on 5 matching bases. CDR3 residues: CASSSPQGKGYTF. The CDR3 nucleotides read TGTGCCAGCAGCTCCCCCCAGGGAAAGGGCTACACCTTC.